Listed below are T cell receptor beta chains from one sample, sequenced in a study of blood T cell repertoires in COVID-19. Libraries were prepared by immunoSEQ multiplex PCR; TCRdb keeps only in-frame clonotypes and omits some of them. The sample lists approximately 290,000 clones, 90% occurring once. Sequenced input: PBMCs or T cells enriched from blood (not recorded which). Every receptor here comes from a woman younger than 30 with acute COVID-19. The CDR3 runs from the conserved cysteine through the conserved F or W. The order of the fields is CDR3 protein, CDR3 DNA, J gene, CDR3 length, clone size, D gene, V gene. The D gene is left open where the match is weak. The size of a clone is reported for some rows only, either as once, few or many, or as a class for expanded clones.

CASSPPGGSYGYTF,TGTGCCAGCTCACCACCCGGGGGATCCTATGGCTACACCTTC,TRBJ1-2,14,.,.,TRBV18
CSASVGRAVRYPGYNEQFF,TGCAGTGCTAGTGTCGGGAGGGCCGTTAGGTATCCGGGGTACAATGAGCAGTTCTTC,TRBJ2-1,19,.,TRBD2,TRBV20-1
CASSLRTSGTQETQYF,TGTGCCAGCAGCCTCCGGACTAGCGGGACTCAAGAGACCCAGTACTTC,TRBJ2-5,16,.,TRBD2,TRBV7-9
CASNGGGKSTEAFF,TGTGCCAGCAATGGGGGGGGTAAGAGCACTGAAGCTTTCTTT,TRBJ1-1,14,.,.,TRBV28
CASSPNRDTIYF,TGTGCCAGCTCCCCCAACAGGGACACCATATATTTT,TRBJ1-3,12,.,.,TRBV18
CASRTGGTYEQYF,TGTGCCAGCAGGACGGGAGGGACCTACGAGCAGTACTTC,TRBJ2-7,13,.,TRBD2,TRBV5-4
CASSLFGVFSPLHF,TGTGCCAGCAGTTTATTCGGGGTATTCTCACCCCTCCACTTT,TRBJ1-6,14,.,.,TRBV27
CASSLGLGSGRGSYNEQFF,TGTGCCAGCAGCTTGGGGCTCGGTAGCGGGAGGGGGTCCTACAATGAGCAGTTCTTC,TRBJ2-1,19,once,TRBD2,TRBV5-4
CASSLVTTPTGANYGYTF,TGTGCCAGCAGCTTAGTTACTACCCCCACAGGCGCTAACTATGGCTACACCTTC,TRBJ1-2,18,.,.,TRBV11-3
CASRWTSFPSEQYF,TGTGCCAGCAGATGGACTAGTTTTCCGAGCGAGCAGTACTTC,TRBJ2-7,14,.,TRBD2,TRBV6-6
CASSLTPGEQYF,TGCGCCAGCAGCTTAACTCCTGGCGAGCAGTACTTC,TRBJ2-7,12,.,.,TRBV5-1
CASSQSWGGSYQPQHF,TGTGCCAGCAGCCAAAGTTGGGGGGGCAGCTATCAGCCCCAGCATTTT,TRBJ1-5,16,.,.,TRBV3-1/TRBV3-2
CASSPPGTSGHNEQFF,TGTGCCAGCTCACCACCCGGGACTAGCGGCCACAATGAGCAGTTCTTC,TRBJ2-1,16,.,TRBD2,TRBV18
CARSLGQAAKNIQYF,TGTGCCAGAAGCTTGGGACAAGCTGCCAAAAACATTCAGTACTTC,TRBJ2-4,15,once,.,TRBV5-3
CASSDYLQGLGNTIYF,TGTGCCAGCAGTGATTACCTTCAGGGACTTGGAAACACCATATATTTT,TRBJ1-3,16,.,.,TRBV6-1
CASSFTGGGNTIYF,TGTGCCAGCAGCTTCACAGGGGGGGGAAACACCATATATTTT,TRBJ1-3,14,.,TRBD1,TRBV7-9
CASSVEGQGAFGYGYTF,TGTGCCAGCAGCGTAGAGGGACAGGGGGCCTTTGGGTATGGCTACACCTTC,TRBJ1-2,17,.,TRBD1,TRBV9
CASSPAGYEQYF,TGTGCCAGCTCCCCCGCGGGTTACGAGCAGTACTTC,TRBJ2-7,12,.,.,TRBV6-6
CASSMEGLQYF,TGTGCCAGCAGCATGGAGGGGCTACAGTACTTC,TRBJ2-7,11,.,.,TRBV7-9
CASSEGQGGGYTF,TGTGCCAGCAGTGAAGGGCAGGGAGGTGGCTACACCTTC,TRBJ1-2,13,.,.,TRBV6-4
CASSLGSGYYGYTF,TGTGCCAGCAGCTTGGGTTCCGGGTACTATGGCTACACCTTC,TRBJ1-2,14,.,.,TRBV5-6
CASSLGGTEAYEQYF,TGCGCCAGCAGCTTGGGCGGGACAGAAGCATACGAGCAGTACTTC,TRBJ2-7,15,.,.,TRBV5-1
CASSLVPARNYTF,TGTGCCAGCAGTTTGGTCCCGGCCAGGAACTACACCTTC,TRBJ1-2,13,many,.,TRBV12-3/TRBV12-4
CASSLIGAGYGYTF,TGCGCCAGCAGCTTGATAGGGGCCGGCTATGGCTACACCTTC,TRBJ1-2,14,.,.,TRBV5-1
CASSLGQGLPYGYTF,TGTGCCAGCAGCTTAGGGCAGGGTCTTCCCTATGGCTACACCTTC,TRBJ1-2,15,once,.,TRBV7-2
CASSFGGPWYSEFSTDTQYF,TGTGCCAGCAGTTTTGGTGGGCCCTGGTACTCCGAATTCAGCACAGATACGCAGTATTTT,TRBJ2-3,20,.,.,TRBV27
CASSGRQMNTEAFF,TGCGCCAGCAGTGGTCGACAGATGAACACTGAAGCTTTCTTT,TRBJ1-1,14,many,.,TRBV10-2
CASSVKTPGLAGVGTDTQYF,TGTGCCAGCAGCGTAAAGACCCCGGGACTAGCGGGAGTTGGGACAGATACGCAGTATTTT,TRBJ2-3,20,.,TRBD2,TRBV9
CASSLRTGGYEQYF,TGTGCCAGCAGCTTGAGGACGGGAGGGTACGAGCAGTACTTC,TRBJ2-7,14,.,TRBD2,TRBV5-4
CASSLNTGIPDTQYF,TGTGCCAGCAGCCTAAATACAGGGATCCCAGATACGCAGTATTTT,TRBJ2-3,15,once,.,TRBV3-1/TRBV3-2
CAWSVGQGYEQYF,TGTGCCTGGAGTGTAGGGCAGGGCTACGAGCAGTACTTC,TRBJ2-7,13,.,.,TRBV30
CASSIQGHSGANVLTF,TGTGCCAGTAGCATACAGGGACACTCTGGGGCCAACGTCCTGACTTTC,TRBJ2-6,16,.,.,TRBV19
CASSSPTESNQPQHF,TGTGCCAGCAGCTCCCCGACAGAGAGCAATCAGCCCCAGCATTTT,TRBJ1-5,15,.,.,TRBV7-9
CASSLSGTGVGNTF,TGTGCCAGCAGCTTATCCGGGACAGGGGTTGGCAACACCTTC,TRBJ1-2,14,.,TRBD1,TRBV7-9
CASSSGTEAFF,TGTGCCAGCAGTTCGGGAACAGAAGCTTTCTTT,TRBJ1-1,11,.,.,TRBV12-3/TRBV12-4
CSASAARVTEAFF,TGCAGTGCTAGTGCGGCCAGGGTTACTGAAGCTTTCTTT,TRBJ1-1,13,.,.,TRBV20-1
CASSTSGRTSYNEQFF,TGTGCCAGCAGCACTAGCGGGAGGACCTCCTACAATGAGCAGTTCTTC,TRBJ2-1,16,few,TRBD2,TRBV9
CASSQAVGITF,TGTGCCAGCAGCCAAGCGGTCGGGATCACCTTC,TRBJ1-2,11,.,.,TRBV3-1/TRBV3-2
CASTGTSSNEQFF,TGTGCCAGTACCGGGACTAGCAGTAATGAGCAGTTCTTC,TRBJ2-1,13,.,TRBD2,TRBV19
CASSRGLAERDEQFF,TGTGCCAGCAGCAGGGGACTAGCGGAGAGGGATGAGCAGTTCTTC,TRBJ2-1,15,.,TRBD2,TRBV5-8
CASSELGGADYGYTF,TGTGCCAGCAGTGAATTAGGGGGGGCCGACTATGGCTACACCTTC,TRBJ1-2,15,once,.,TRBV25-1
CASSLLNRGYEQYF,TGTGCCAGCAGTTTATTAAATCGGGGTTACGAGCAGTACTTC,TRBJ2-7,14,.,.,TRBV28
CAVESSSNQPQHF,TGTGCCGTCGAGTCCTCCAGCAATCAGCCCCAGCATTTT,TRBJ1-5,13,.,.,TRBV7-9
CASSSRAGTSGYNEQFF,TGTGCCAGCAGCTCACGAGCCGGGACTAGCGGATACAATGAGCAGTTCTTC,TRBJ2-1,17,.,TRBD2,TRBV7-3
CASSAATGPEKLFF,TGCGCCAGCAGTGCCGCGACAGGGCCTGAAAAACTGTTTTTT,TRBJ1-4,14,.,TRBD1,TRBV10-1
CASSGLAGGPDTQYF,TGCGCCAGCAGCGGACTAGCGGGAGGGCCAGATACGCAGTATTTT,TRBJ2-3,15,once,TRBD2,TRBV5-1
CASSLGRNEQFF,TGTGCCAGCAGCCTCGGGAGGAATGAGCAGTTCTTC,TRBJ2-1,12,.,TRBD2,TRBV12-3/TRBV12-4
CSVLLAGTLYEQYF,TGCAGCGTTCTATTAGCGGGAACCCTATACGAGCAGTACTTC,TRBJ2-7,14,.,TRBD2,TRBV29-1
CASSLFGTPPSSTNEKLFF,TGCGCCAGCAGCTTGTTCGGGACACCTCCTAGTTCAACTAATGAAAAACTGTTTTTT,TRBJ1-4,19,.,.,TRBV5-1
CASSVAGQGAGEAFF,TGTGCCAGCAGCGTAGCTGGGCAGGGGGCGGGTGAAGCTTTCTTT,TRBJ1-1,15,.,TRBD1,TRBV9
CASSIGLANANTGELFF,TGTGCCAGTAGTATTGGTCTAGCGAACGCGAACACCGGGGAGCTGTTTTTT,TRBJ2-2,17,.,.,TRBV19